This TCR beta chain was identified during a study of cytomegalovirus exposure and HLA in healthy donors. This CDR3 region has 13 residues. Study-wide results and caveats: Researchers reported in a later analysis that common viral pathogens appeared linked to several top clusters.

In regard to this clone: What it recognizes is unknown.

Primers: 60 Vbeta forward and 13 Jbeta reverse. This table comes from immunoSEQ multiplex PCR, and its TCRdb copy is limited to in-frame clones, with some not included. The table records 90,000 or so clones, about three quarters of them present only once. The chain combines TRBV21-1 with TRBJ1-5. TRBV21-1 counts as a pseudogene. This receptor was taken from a woman aged 50 to 60 in good health and CMV-seropositive. The source material was PBMCs. The CDR3 DNA reads as TGTGCCAGGGCTGGGGGGAACAATCAGCCCCAGCATTTT. Its protein product is CARAGGNNQPQHF.